The present T cell receptor (beta chain) was sequenced within a study of Graves' ophthalmopathy and Graves' hyperthyroidism. The wider study: At initial diagnosis, peripheral blood was obtained, and this preceded any treatment.

V lost 7 bases and J lost 3; bases outside the gene matches: 8. Germline V gene lookup returns CDR1 SGHRS and CDR2 YFSETQ. The CDR3 length is 15 residues. Overall study findings and caveats: The majority of expanded thyroid clonotypes above 0.001 frequency also occurred in blood.

This clonotype was seen at least ten times. Its specificity is not known. Symptoms, serum thyroxine and TRAb, thyroid ultrasound, and orbital computed tomography formed the diagnostic basis. Amplification from RNA transcripts yielded the TCR beta CDR3 regions. In the first round, RT-PCR was carried out with HTBI primers, and a multiplex PCR formed the second round. TCRdb independently ran MiXCR on the multiplex PCR reads; one entry per CDR3 protein. The repertoire consists of about 500,000 distinct CDR3 sequences, with 13% to 15% occurring once and the leading ten covering 9.8%. J is TRBJ2-2 and V is TRBV5-1; TRBD1 matches at 8 bases. The sample was blood. This TCR was sampled from a woman in her 30s with Graves' ophthalmopathy. CDR3 region: CASAGQGRDTGELFF. DNA for the CDR3: TGCGCCAGCGCCGGACAGGGACGAGACACCGGGGAGCTGTTTTTT.